Reported below is one TCR beta chain. Donors were grouped by their self-reported clinical history. The repertoire was sequenced with immunoSEQ multiplex PCR; TCRdb's copy has only in-frame clones and lacks some. This table has around 380,000 clones, about 90% appearing once. CDR3 size: 12 residues. The germline V and J ends were trimmed by 2 bases and 4 bases, with 3 bases remaining between them. Germline V gene data show CDR1 as MNHNS and CDR2 as SASEGT. These data originate in a study of blood T cell repertoires in COVID-19. The overall study: Acute and convalescent COVID-19 samples came from the United States, Italy and Spain.

The receptor was derived from a man aged 25 to 40 who had recovered from COVID-19. Sequenced input: PBMCs or T cells enriched from blood (not recorded which). The J gene is TRBJ2-1, the V gene TRBV6-1; D call uncertain. CDR3 nucleotides: TGTGCCAGCAGTGAATCTTACAATGAGCAGTTCTTC. Its translation: CASSESYNEQFF.